This entry lists 14 T cell receptor beta chains sequenced from one sample in a study of cytomegalovirus exposure and HLA in healthy donors (dated by TCRdb to 2016 to 2017). The receptor library was made with the immunoSEQ multiplex PCR assay. For the multiplex PCR, a mixture combining 60 forward primers for TCR Vbeta segments and 13 reverse primers for TCR Jbeta segments was used. Held by TCRdb, this immuneACCESS table contains in-frame sequences only and omits some clones. Under half of the omission traces to an unresolved V gene where checked; the cause of the rest is unknown. The sample has 200,000 to 250,000 clones on record, around 83% of them singletons. Jointly, the top ten make up around 3% of the sample. Material for sequencing was PBMCs. The origin of the receptors is a woman between 40 and 50 years old in good health and CMV-seronegative.

The chain uses TRBV5-5 and TRBJ2-5, with 9 bases fitting TRBD1. Germline-derived CDR1 and CDR2 are SGHKS and YYEKEE (reference sequence). The CDR3 length is 14 residues. With 2 bases clipped from V and 2 bases from J, the junction kept 1 base outside the gene matches. The CDR3 DNA follows: TGTGCCAGCAGCTTCGGGACAGGGCAAGAGACCCAGTACTTC. The encoded protein is CASSFGTGQETQYF.

The gene calls are TRBV7-9 and TRBJ1-1, with 7 bases lining up with TRBD1. Trimming took 3 bases from V and 0 from J; bases not matched to a gene: 10. Germline-derived CDR1 and CDR2 are SEHNR and FQNEAQ (reference sequence). CDR3 size: 17 residues. The CDR3 region has the DNA TGTGCCAGCAGCTTGTACCGGACAGGCTTCATGAACACTGAAGCTTTCTTT. Translation: CASSLYRTGFMNTEAFF.

This rearrangement joins TRBV21-1 to TRBJ1-2; TRBD1 reflects the table's D call only, with no check against the DNA. TRBV21-1 is an annotated pseudogene. The CDR3 is 15 residues long. The CDR3 region is CASSICGQGAIGYTF. For the CDR3, the DNA is TGTGCCAGCAGCATTTGCGGACAGGGGGCAATTGGCTACACCTTC.

The gene calls are TRBV9 and TRBJ2-1; weak D call: TRBD2 (6 bases). The V gene's germline CDR1 is SGDLS and CDR2 YYNGEE. The CDR3 has 13 amino acids. V lost 3 bases, J lost 8 bases, and 12 bases lay in between. The CDR3 here is CASSETSNHEQFF. The DNA of the CDR3 is TGTGCCAGCAGCGAGACTAGTAACCATGAGCAGTTCTTC. The full variable domain, in which reference TRBV9 and TRBJ2-1 provide the parts outside the CDR3, is DSGVTQTPKHLITATGQRVTLRCSPRSGDLSVYWYQQSLDQGLQFLIQYYNGEERAKGNILERFSAQQFPDLHSELNLSSLELGDSALYFCASSETSNHEQFFGPGTRLTVL.

This clone is a singleton in its sample. The chain joins TRBV5-4 to TRBJ2-1; D call uncertain. Germline CDR1 and CDR2: SGHNT and YYREEE (reference sequence). The V end was cut by 0 bases, the J end by 3 bases, with 10 bases between. CDR3 length: 15 amino acids. DNA of the CDR3: TGTGCCAGCAGCTTGGAACCCGGTAGCTACAATGAGCAGTTCTTC. Its protein is CASSLEPGSYNEQFF. Using reference TRBV5-4 and TRBJ2-1 for the parts outside the CDR3, the full variable domain is ETGVTQSPTHLIKTRGQQVTLRCSSQSGHNTVSWYQQALGQGPQFIFQYYREEENGRGNFPPRFSGLQFPNYSSELNVNALELDDSALYLCASSLEPGSYNEQFFGPGTRLTVL.

The chain links TRBV6-6 to TRBJ2-7; 12 bases line up with TRBD2. CDR3 length equals 16 residues. J gave up 7 bases and V 5 bases, and 12 bases lay outside the gene matches. From germline, CDR1 is MNHNY and CDR2 SVGAGI (reference sequence). CDR3 sequence (DNA): TGTGCCAGCAGTGCGCCCCCTAGCGGGAGGGCCCAGGAGCAGTACTTC. The encoded protein is CASSAPPSGRAQEQYF.

The chain is built from TRBV2 and TRBJ2-5; the D is unclear. V lost 4 bases and J 2 bases, leaving 14 bases between the germline ends. Germline values: CDR1 SNHLY, CDR2 FYNNEI. This CDR3 has 15 residues. The CDR3 DNA sequence: TGTGCCAGCAGTGGGCTATCGGCGGCTCAAGAGACCCAGTACTTC. The encoded protein is CASSGLSAAQETQYF.

The V gene is TRBV5-4, the J gene TRBJ2-7; TRBD2 aligns across 12 bases. Unmatched junction bases numbered 13, after V lost 5 bases and J lost 7 bases. The germline CDR1 and CDR2 sequences are SGHNT and YYREEE (reference sequence). CDR3 length: 16 amino acids. CDR3 region: CASSSDTSGRFGEQYF. The CDR3 DNA follows: TGTGCCAGCAGTTCTGACACTAGCGGGAGGTTCGGGGAGCAGTACTTC.

This clone was observed a handful of times. CDR3 sequence: CAWDQGGSGNTIYF. The CDR3 nucleotides read TGTGCCTGGGACCAGGGTGGCTCTGGAAACACCATATATTTT. The rearrangement joins TRBV30 to TRBJ1-3; possible D gene TRBD1, 5 bases. This CDR3 region has 14 residues. V gave up 5 bases and J gave up 0 bases, with 11 bases separating them. CDR1 and CDR2 from the germline V gene are GTSNPN and SVGIG (reference sequence).

The CDR3 DNA follows: TGTGCCAGCAGCTTAATAGTCGGGGGGGAGACCCAGTACTTC. As protein: CASSLIVGGETQYF. The genes are TRBV7-6 and TRBJ2-5; TRBD2 aligns across 7 bases. After removal of 2 bases from V and 5 bases from J, the junction contained 5 bases not matched to a gene. Germline V lookup: CDR1 SGHVS, CDR2 FNYEAQ. The CDR3 sequence is 14 residues long.

Comment on this clone: Different DNA sequences within this sample yield the same CDR3. The V call is TRBV19, the J call TRBJ2-7, with TRBD1 identical over 8 bases. V trimming: 3 bases; J trimming: 4 bases; junction bases outside the gene matches: 2. Germline V gene data show CDR1 as LNHDA and CDR2 as SQIVND (reference sequence). The CDR3 has 13 residues. Here the CDR3 reads CASSIQGAYEQYF. The DNA of the CDR3 is TGTGCCAGTAGTATCCAGGGGGCTTACGAGCAGTACTTC.

This chain joins TRBV7-2 and TRBJ2-1, with 8 nucleotides matching TRBD2. The CDR3 spans 15 residues. CDR1 and CDR2 from the germline V gene are SGHTA and FQGNSA. V dropped 5 bases and J dropped 7; count of bases not matched to a gene: 10. The CDR3 is CASSIGLAGDNEQFF. CDR3 sequence (DNA): TGTGCCAGCAGCATAGGACTAGCAGGGGATAATGAGCAGTTCTTC.

Only a few counts were recorded for this clone. The chain is built from TRBV30 and TRBJ1-1; no reliable D call. Trimming left V 1 base short and J 0 bases short, with 6 bases between. The CDR3 runs 13 residues. Looked up from germline, CDR1 is GTSNPN and CDR2 is SVGIG (reference sequence). For the CDR3, the DNA is TGTGCCTGGAGTGGACATGTGAACACTGAAGCTTTCTTT. It codes for CAWSGHVNTEAFF.

The count of this clone is one. The rearrangement uses TRBV2 and TRBJ2-5; a possible D gene is TRBD1 (5 bases). Per germline, CDR1 SNHLY and CDR2 FYNNEI. This CDR3 region has 17 residues. Trimming pared 2 bases from V and 5 bases from J, leaving 21 bases between. The CDR3, as DNA: TGTGCCAGCAGTGAAACCCAGTCATCGGACATTTTTGAGACCCAGTACTTC. This sequence encodes CASSETQSSDIFETQYF.